These 21 T cell receptor beta chains were sequenced from one sample in a study of blood T cells in healthy people across ages. The use of a sample-barcoded 5' primer and a J-beta primer mix characterized a second PCR of 7 to 11 cycles. TCRdb reprocessed the 5' RACE reads via MiXCR and lists one record per CDR3 protein. The sample includes roughly 680,000 distinct CDR3 sequences, roughly 50% seen only once; the top ten take roughly a third. Sequencing input: blood. Receptors were obtained from an older woman in good health.

About this clonotype itself: Mismatch with germline at one junction end may stem from a read error. The chain couples TRBV3-1 to TRBJ2-3; D is undetermined. The CDR3 sequence is 14 residues long. Germline V gene sequence: CDR1 LGHDT, CDR2 YNNKEL (reference sequence). Here the CDR3 DNA reads TGCGCCAGCAGCCAAGATGCCCAGACAGATACGCAGTATTTT. This encodes CASSQDAQTDTQYF.

The V call is TRBV2, the J call TRBJ2-2, with 7 nucleotides matching TRBD2. The CDR3 length is 14 residues. V was pared by 5 bases and J by 4 bases, with 4 bases of the junction left unmatched. Germline CDR1 reads SNHLY; CDR2 reads FYNNEI. The CDR3 protein is CASSRTRGTGELFF. The CDR3 DNA reads as TGTGCCAGCAGTCGGACTAGAGGCACCGGGGAGCTGTTTTTT.

This clonotype was seen repeatedly, ten times or more. This chain connects TRBV4-2 to TRBJ2-7; D gene unclear. This CDR3 has 15 amino acids. Trimming took off 0 bases at V and 3 bases at J, with 12 bases between the two ends. The V gene's germline CDR1 is LGHNA and CDR2 YNFKEQ. The CDR3 loop is CASSQEFSSDYEQYF. The CDR3 DNA is TGTGCCAGCAGCCAAGAGTTTAGTTCAGACTACGAGCAGTACTTC.

CDR3 nucleotide sequence: TGTGCCAGCAGCCCGCGGACTAGCGGGAGATCGAGAGAGACCCAGTACTTC. Its translation is CASSPRTSGRSRETQYF. The chain has TRBV7-9 and TRBJ2-5; 13 bases fit TRBD2. The CDR3 length is 17 residues. Germline V gives CDR1 SEHNR, CDR2 FQNEAQ (reference sequence). Unmatched junction bases numbered 10, after V lost 5 bases and J lost 4 bases.

The chain recombines TRBV20-1 with TRBJ2-7, with D perhaps matching TRBD2 (6 bases). The better agreement between TRBJ2-5 and the DNA end casts doubt on the J call. The CDR3 has 12 amino acids. Per germline, CDR1 DFQATT and CDR2 SNEGSKA (reference sequence). In DNA form, the CDR3 reads TGCAGTGCTAGAGCGGGAGTTGAGACCCAGTACTTC. It yields the protein CSARAGVETQYF.

The chain combines TRBV11-2 with TRBJ2-5; TRBD2 might be the D (6 bases). Germline values: CDR1 SGHAT, CDR2 FQNNGV. The CDR3 sequence is 12 residues long. Trimming pared 10 bases from V and 6 bases from J, leaving 15 bases between. CDR3 sequence: CATRDAGKTQYF. The CDR3 region has the DNA TGTGCCACCAGGGACGCGGGAAAGACCCAGTACTTC.

V usage is TRBV13 and J usage is TRBJ2-7; D assignment may be TRBD1 or TRBD2 (6 bases each). V lost 5 bases to trimming and J lost 3 bases, with 14 bases between them. The CDR3 spans 14 residues. Germline assignment: CDR1 PRHDT and CDR2 FYEKMQ (reference sequence). CDR3 in DNA: TGTGCCAGCAGCCCCGGGGGCATCGGCTACGAGCAGTACTTC. Residues: CASSPGGIGYEQYF.

On this clonotype itself: The junction and the germline gene differ at one end; a read error may be behind it. The chain links TRBV10-3 to TRBJ2-1; D ambiguous. The CDR3 has 18 amino acids. Germline V gives CDR1 ENHRY, CDR2 SYGVKD. CDR3 bases: TGTGCCATCAGTGAGTCGTTAGGGTCTTCAAGCTCCTACAGTGAGCAGTTCTTC. Residues: CAISESLGSSSSYSEQFF.

This chain links TRBV7-9 with TRBJ2-5; 13 bases match TRBD2. Germline V gene data show CDR1 as SEHNR and CDR2 as FQNEAQ (reference sequence). The CDR3 covers 16 residues. V gave up 5 bases and J gave up 2 bases; unmatched junction bases: 5. CDR3 protein: CASSLMGLAGQETQYF. Here the CDR3 DNA reads TGTGCCAGCAGCCTTATGGGACTAGCGGGACAAGAGACCCAGTACTTC.

This clonotype showed up just a few times. This rearrangement joins TRBV18 to TRBJ2-7, with 9 bases lining up with TRBD1. The length of the CDR3 is 18 residues. The J segment lost 1 base and the V segment lost 2 bases, leaving 12 bases of the junction unmatched. Germline lookup yields CDR1 KGHSH and CDR2 LQKENI. CDR3 residues: CASSPGSDRGAKSYEQYF. CDR3 nucleotide sequence: TGTGCCAGCTCACCAGGATCGGACAGGGGCGCGAAATCCTACGAGCAGTACTTC.

About this clonotype itself: A read error may be the cause here, since a much bigger clone is one base away. This sequence joins TRBV28 and TRBJ2-5, with D tentatively TRBD2 (5 bases). The CDR3 covers 15 residues. Per germline, CDR1 MDHEN and CDR2 SYDVKM. CDR3 protein: CACSLSSGYQETQYF. CDR3 nucleotide sequence: TGTGCCTGCAGTTTAAGTTCGGGGTACCAAGAGACCCAGTACTTC.

The chain is built from TRBV14 and TRBJ2-6; D ambiguous. The CDR3 is 16 residues long. Per germline, CDR1 SGHDN and CDR2 FVKESK. Trimming pared 1 base from V and 0 bases from J, leaving 7 bases between. The DNA for the CDR3 is TGTGCCAGCAGCCAAGTAGTCTACTCTGGGGCCAACGTCCTGACTTTC. This translates into CASSQVVYSGANVLTF.

This clonotype has more than one count but fewer than ten. The chain recombines TRBV20-1 with TRBJ2-7, with TRBD2 as a possible D gene (5 bases). Germline CDR1 is DFQATT and CDR2 is SNEGSKA (reference sequence). The ends were cut back, 5 bases at V and 3 bases at J, with 14 bases in the middle. CDR3 length: 13 amino acids. The CDR3 loop reads CSAGRTDLYEQYF. CDR3 sequence (DNA): TGCAGTGCTGGAAGGACTGACCTCTACGAGCAGTACTTC.

This clonotype was recorded a few times. This chain links TRBV20-1 with TRBJ2-7; possibly TRBD2 for D (5 bases). V lost 3 bases, J lost 2 bases, and 17 bases lay in between. CDR3 length equals 15 residues. In germline, CDR1 is DFQATT, CDR2 SNEGSKA (reference sequence). CDR3 sequence (DNA): TGCAGTGCTAGGGCCTTCTCGGGAATCCCCTACGAGCAGTACTTC. Its protein is CSARAFSGIPYEQYF.

This clonotype was counted a few times. The chain is built from TRBV7-2 and TRBJ2-2, with 7 positions matching TRBD1. Germline V CDR1 and CDR2: SGHTA, FQGNSA. This CDR3 has 15 amino acids. V trimming: 1 base; J trimming: 6 bases; junction bases outside the gene matches: 5. As DNA, the CDR3 is TGTGCCAGCAGCTTAGATACAGGGGCGGCCGGGGAGCTGTTTTTT. Translation gives CASSLDTGAAGELFF.

This clonotype was observed at least ten times. The chain is built from TRBV20-1 and TRBJ2-1; 10 positions match TRBD2. V lost 5 bases, J lost 1 base, and 11 bases stayed unmatched. The CDR3 loop spans 17 amino acids. Germline CDR1 DFQATT, CDR2 SNEGSKA (reference sequence). CDR3 loop: CSAPHRLAGKSYNEQFF. CDR3 nucleotide sequence: TGCAGTGCTCCCCACCGACTAGCGGGTAAATCCTACAATGAGCAGTTCTTC.

In its sample, this clonotype was seen a few times. The CDR3 loop is CASSPLGEYNEQFF. In nucleotides, the CDR3 is TGTGCCAGCAGCCCCCTAGGGGAGTACAATGAGCAGTTCTTC. V and J are TRBV7-9 and TRBJ2-1; D tentatively fits TRBD1 or TRBD2 (5 bases each). There are 14 residues in the CDR3. Germline assignment: CDR1 SEHNR and CDR2 FQNEAQ (reference sequence). The V and J ends lost 5 bases and 4 bases respectively, with 12 bases between them. Combining the CDR3 with reference TRBV7-9 and TRBJ2-1 gives the whole variable domain DTGVSQNPRHKITKRGQNVTFRCDPISEHNRLYWYRQTLGQGPEFLTYFQNEAQLEKSRLLSDRFSAERPKGSFSTLEIQRTEQGDSAMYLCASSPLGEYNEQFFGPGTRLTVL.

This clonotype was seen only a few times. The chain is built from TRBV7-3 and TRBJ2-2, with 8 bases that match TRBD1. Trimming at V came to 4 bases and at J to 6 bases, leaving 10 bases not matched to a gene. The CDR3 extends over 16 amino acids. CDR1 and CDR2 (germline): SGHTA, FQGTGA. CDR3 DNA: TGTGCCAGCAGCTCCTTCCCCCCGGGACAGGCCGGGGAGCTGTTTTTT. This encodes CASSSFPPGQAGELFF.

This chain links TRBV20-1 with TRBJ1-2, with D maybe TRBD1 (5 bases). CDR3 size: 14 residues. The germline gives CDR1 DFQATT, CDR2 SNEGSKA (reference sequence). Between the trimmed V and J ends, which lost 5 bases and 10 bases, there was a span of 23 bases. The CDR3 reads CSAGASGSLSHYTF. For the CDR3, the DNA is TGCAGTGCTGGGGCCTCGGGGTCTCTGTCTCACTACACCTTC.

This clonotype came up once. The V call is TRBV30, the J call TRBJ2-5; no definite D call. The CDR3 runs 12 residues. Trimming removed 2 bases from V and 2 bases from J, with 6 bases in between. CDR1 and CDR2 (germline): GTSNPN, SVGIG (reference sequence). The CDR3 DNA is TGTGCCTGGAGTCCAATTCAAGAGACCCAGTACTTC. Its protein is CAWSPIQETQYF.

The rearrangement joins TRBV27 to TRBJ1-4; 8 bases are shared with TRBD1. This CDR3 region has 14 residues. After removal of 3 bases from V and 5 bases from J, the junction contained 2 bases not matched to a gene. Germline CDR1 and CDR2: MNHEY and SMNVEV (reference sequence). The CDR3 region has the DNA TGTGCCAGCAGTTTTCAGGGGGCGAATGAAAAACTGTTTTTT. Its protein product is CASSFQGANEKLFF. The full variable domain, in which reference TRBV27 and TRBJ1-4 provide the parts outside the CDR3, is EAQVTQNPRYLITVTGKKLTVTCSQNMNHEYMSWYRQDPGLGLRQIYYSMNVEVTDKGDVPEGYKVSRKEKRNFPLILESPSPNQTSLYFCASSFQGANEKLFFGSGTQLSVL.